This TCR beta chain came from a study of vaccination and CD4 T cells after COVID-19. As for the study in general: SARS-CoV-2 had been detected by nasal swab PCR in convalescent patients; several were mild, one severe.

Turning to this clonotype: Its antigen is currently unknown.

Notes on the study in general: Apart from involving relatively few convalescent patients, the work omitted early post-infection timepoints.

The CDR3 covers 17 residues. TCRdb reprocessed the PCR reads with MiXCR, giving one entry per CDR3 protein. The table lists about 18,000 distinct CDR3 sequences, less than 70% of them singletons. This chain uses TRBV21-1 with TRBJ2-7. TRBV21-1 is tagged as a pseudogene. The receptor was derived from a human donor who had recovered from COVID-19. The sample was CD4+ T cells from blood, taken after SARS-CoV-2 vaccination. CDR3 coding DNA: TGTGCCAGCAGCCCCCATCAACTTCTAACGTACTCCTACGAGCAGCACTTC. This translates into CASSPHQLLTYSYEQHF.